A single T cell receptor beta chain is shown here with its context. Its antigen is currently unknown. This entry comes from a study of spatial heterogeneity in lung cancer. As for the study in general: A total of roughly 72 untreated early-stage non-small cell lung cancer patients served as donors. Consistent detection of more beta-chain than alpha-chain sequences was observed. Study-wide results and limits: Resection blood, more than follow-up blood, showed ubiquitous expanded tumor TCRs.

TCRdb called the 5' RACE reads again in MiXCR, with one record for every CDR3 protein. The sample lists under 150,000 distinct CDR3 sequences; 12% were seen once. The CDR3 contains 14 residues. Looked up from germline, CDR1 is MNHEY and CDR2 is SVGEGT. The V and J ends lost 2 bases and 3 bases respectively, with 10 bases between them. Time point denoted: blood at routine non-recurrence follow-up after resection. Extraction of whole RNA from tumor, nontumor lung or frozen PBMC preceded unsorted sequencing. The specimen comprised PBMCs, sampled at follow-up. J is TRBJ1-1 and V is TRBV6-2 or TRBV6-3; D is uncertain. The receptor's source is a male donor with early-stage non-small cell lung cancer. Written as DNA, the CDR3 is TGTGCCAGCAGTTACGCTGGAGATGACACTGAAGCTTTCTTT. Amino acids: CASSYAGDDTEAFF.